This TCR beta chain derives from a study of type 1 regulatory T cells. For the study at large: T-allo10 is an in vitro-generated, Tr1-enriched CD4 T cell product specific for alloantigen. Study-wide findings and caveats: Tr1 cells had a more restricted TCR repertoire than non-Tr1 cells.

Turning to this clonotype: Antigen: not known.

Using its own MiXCR run on the reads, TCRdb lists one record per CDR3 protein. The repertoire has 40,000 to 50,000 distinct CDR3 sequences, 12% of them found once; the top ten carry about 8.2%. V dropped 3 bases and J dropped 1 base, with 7 bases sitting between them. The CDR3 runs 14 residues. CDR1 LNHDA and CDR2 SQIVND come from the germline V gene (reference sequence). This TCR derives from a human donor in good health. The chain recombines TRBV19 with TRBJ1-5; no reliable D call. The sample consisted of cultured non-Tr1 T cells, either the whole culture or a sorted T cell fraction (not recorded which). The CDR3 loop is CASSILNSNQPQHF. The DNA of the CDR3 is TGTGCCAGTAGTATTTTAAACAGCAATCAGCCCCAGCATTTT.